This TCR beta chain is from a study of blood T cells in healthy people across ages. Study-level points and caveats: It was held that diversity estimates obtained from one million T cells represented underestimates. Higher diversity and more naive CD4+ cells were features of long-lived donors, compared to aged donors.

Those donating, healthy Caucasian individuals from Russia, were aged about 6 to 95. This clonotype was detected only a few times. Its matching antigen is unknown. Germline-derived CDR1 and CDR2 are LGHNA and YSLEER. This CDR3 has 18 residues. Trimming took 0 bases from V and 0 from J, leaving 15 bases between them. It was with a sample-barcoded 5' primer and a J-beta primer mix that a second PCR of roughly 7 to 12 cycles was run. A tag from a template-switch adaptor with 12 random nucleotides marked each cDNA molecule. TCRdb passed the 5' RACE reads through MiXCR, listing each CDR3 protein once. Of some 750,000 distinct CDR3 sequences listed, around a fifth were seen once; the top ten hold about 22%.

The V and J genes are TRBV4-3 and TRBJ2-4; D tentatively fits TRBD1 or TRBD2 (5 bases each). This receptor was identified in a man aged 65-85 years in good health. What was sequenced was blood. DNA of the CDR3: TGCGCCAGCAGCCAAGATGGGGGAGCAGGGCGAGCCAAAAACATTCAGTACTTC. Translating gives CASSQDGGAGRAKNIQYF.